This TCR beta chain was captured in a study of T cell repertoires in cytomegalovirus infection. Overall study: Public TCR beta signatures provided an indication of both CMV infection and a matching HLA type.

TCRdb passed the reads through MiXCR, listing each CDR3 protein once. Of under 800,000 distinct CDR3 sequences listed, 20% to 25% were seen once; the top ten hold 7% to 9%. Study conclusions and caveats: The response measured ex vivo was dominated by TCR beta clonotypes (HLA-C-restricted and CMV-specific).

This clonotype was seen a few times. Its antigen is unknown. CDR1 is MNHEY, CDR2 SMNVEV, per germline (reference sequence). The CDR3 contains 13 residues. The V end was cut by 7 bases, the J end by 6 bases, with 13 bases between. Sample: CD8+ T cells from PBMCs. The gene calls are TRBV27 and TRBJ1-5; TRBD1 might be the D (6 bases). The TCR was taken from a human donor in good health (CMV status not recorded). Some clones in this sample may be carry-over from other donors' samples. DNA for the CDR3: TGTGCCAGCAAGGCCGGGGGGCTTCAGCCCCAGCATTTT. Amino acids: CASKAGGLQPQHF.